Below are 30 T cell receptor beta chains sequenced from a single sample in a study of T cell repertoires in cytomegalovirus infection. Their cognate antigens are unknown. TCRdb independently ran MiXCR on the reads; one entry per CDR3 protein. The table shows under 130,000 distinct CDR3 sequences, with under 50% occurring only once. The sequencing used CD8+ T cells from cultured PBMCs, collected from culture after CMV antigen stimulation. All receptors come from a human donor in good health (CMV status not recorded). Some clones in this sample may be carry-over from other donors' samples.

This chain connects TRBV2 to TRBJ1-1; D is uncertain. V lost 8 bases and J 7 bases, leaving 8 bases between the germline ends. The germline V gene encodes CDR1 SNHLY and CDR2 FYNNEI. The CDR3 runs 10 residues. The CDR3: CASGEVEAFF. The CDR3 DNA reads as TGTGCCAGCGGAGAGGTTGAAGCTTTCTTT.

The chain's CDR3 is CASSVGGTAYEQYF. CDR3 sequence (DNA): TGTGCCAGCAGCGTAGGGGGGACAGCCTACGAGCAGTACTTC. The chain employs TRBV9 and TRBJ2-7; 7 positions agree with TRBD1. The CDR3 has 14 amino acids. Germline values: CDR1 SGDLS, CDR2 YYNGEE. V dropped 0 bases and J dropped 2; count of bases not matched to a gene: 2.

The chain joins TRBV7-8 to TRBJ1-1, with 9 bases that match TRBD1. After removal of 5 bases from V and 7 bases from J, the junction contained 14 bases not matched to a gene. Germline V gene data show CDR1 as SGHVS and CDR2 as FQNEAQ. The CDR3 spans 16 residues. The CDR3 loop is CASSTPPGTGWREAFF. The CDR3 DNA follows: TGTGCCAGCAGCACTCCGCCCGGGACAGGGTGGCGTGAAGCTTTCTTT. Full variable domain (outside the CDR3, taken from reference TRBV7-8 and TRBJ1-1): GAGVSQSPRYKVAKRGQDVALRCDPISGHVSLFWYQQALGQGPEFLTYFQNEAQLDKSGLPSDRFFAERPEGSVSTLKIQRTQQEDSAVYLCASSTPPGTGWREAFFGQGTRLTVV.

This clonotype came up a few times. The chain has TRBV7-2 and TRBJ2-1; D could derive from TRBD1 or TRBD2 (6 bases each). Germline V gene sequence: CDR1 SGHTA, CDR2 FQGNSA. The CDR3 sequence is 14 residues long. V was shortened by 0 bases and J by 7 bases, with 10 bases between the two germline ends. CDR3 residues: CASSLAGGLNEQFF. In DNA form, the CDR3 reads TGTGCCAGCAGCTTAGCAGGGGGGCTTAATGAGCAGTTCTTC. Full variable domain (outside the CDR3, taken from reference TRBV7-2 and TRBJ2-1): GAGVSQSPSNKVTEKGKDVELRCDPISGHTALYWYRQSLGQGLEFLIYFQGNSAPDKSGLPSDRFSAERTGGSVSTLTIQRTQQEDSAVYLCASSLAGGLNEQFFGPGTRLTVL.

CDR3 loop: CASGGLNTEAFF. The CDR3 coding sequence is TGTGCTTCGGGTGGATTGAACACTGAAGCTTTCTTT. V and J are TRBV12-3 or TRBV12-4 and TRBJ1-1; D is undetermined. The CDR3 loop spans 12 amino acids.

V and J are TRBV28 and TRBJ2-4, with 11 positions matching TRBD2. Germline V gene data show CDR1 as MDHEN and CDR2 as SYDVKM. V gave up 5 bases and J gave up 2 bases; unmatched junction bases: 14. The CDR3 is 19 residues long. The CDR3 DNA is TGTGCCAGCAGTACCCGGGTAGCGGGGGGGCCTAGGACCAAAAACATTCAGTACTTC. Protein: CASSTRVAGGPRTKNIQYF.

The chain has TRBV6-2 or TRBV6-3 and TRBJ2-5, with D possibly matching TRBD2 (6 bases). The germline gives CDR1 MNHEY, CDR2 SVGEGT. The CDR3 contains 15 residues. The V end lost 5 bases, the J end lost 5 bases, and 18 bases lay between the germline ends. Written as DNA, the CDR3 is TGTGCCAGCAGTCCGTCGGGGGAGCCTCGGGAGACCCAGTACTTC. Translated: CASSPSGEPRETQYF.

The table lists this clonotype with many counts. V and J are TRBV28 and TRBJ2-1; D is uncertain. V lost 4 bases and J 7 bases, leaving 11 bases between the germline ends. The CDR3 totals 13 residues. Germline V CDR1 and CDR2: MDHEN, SYDVKM. CDR3 amino acids: CASSSLWLNEQFF. The CDR3 DNA sequence: TGTGCCAGCAGTTCCTTGTGGTTGAATGAGCAGTTCTTC.

This clonotype came up many times. This chain connects TRBV20-1 to TRBJ2-4; possible D gene TRBD1, 5 bases. The CDR3 is 11 residues long. V was cut by 3 bases and J by 8 bases, with 8 bases left in between. From germline, CDR1 is DFQATT and CDR2 SNEGSKA (reference sequence). CDR3: CSASLGDIQYF. The CDR3 bases are TGCAGTGCTAGCTTAGGGGACATTCAGTACTTC.

The chain uses TRBV6-5 and TRBJ2-3; D call uncertain. V was pared by 3 bases and J by 1 base, with 5 bases between. CDR1 and CDR2 (germline): MNHEY, SVGAGI. The length of the CDR3 is 13 residues. CDR3 loop: CASSYGGTDTQYF. In DNA form, the CDR3 reads TGTGCCAGCAGTTATGGTGGCACAGATACGCAGTATTTT.

The sample holds a few counts of this clonotype. J is TRBJ2-1 and V is TRBV7-6, with 10 bases aligning to TRBD2. CDR1 is SGHVS, CDR2 FNYEAQ, per germline. V gave up 5 bases and J gave up 2 bases; unmatched junction bases: 9. The CDR3 contains 17 residues. In DNA form, the CDR3 reads TGTGCCAGCAGCGCCGGGACTAGCGAGAACACCTACAATGAGCAGTTCTTC. Translated: CASSAGTSENTYNEQFF.

The genes are TRBV12-3 or TRBV12-4 and TRBJ2-5; 9 bases are shared with TRBD2. CDR3 length: 15 amino acids. The V segment lost 4 bases and the J segment 4 bases; nucleotides outside the gene matches: 7. The CDR3 is CASSSTGTSRETQYF. CDR3 bases: TGTGCCAGCAGTTCAACCGGGACTAGCAGAGAGACCCAGTACTTC.

This clonotype was seen repeatedly, ten times or more. The V call is TRBV12-3 or TRBV12-4, the J call TRBJ1-5; no clear D. CDR3 length equals 14 residues. The V gene lost 1 base and the J gene lost 0 bases, with 4 bases spanning the gap. This CDR3 is CASSLGSSNQPQHF. DNA for the CDR3: TGTGCCAGCAGTTTAGGCAGTAGCAATCAGCCCCAGCATTTT.

This clonotype was observed a single time. V is TRBV2 and J is TRBJ1-4; 11 bases map to TRBD1. CDR1 is SNHLY, CDR2 FYNNEI, per germline. V was pared by 8 bases and J by 5 bases, with 10 bases of the junction left unmatched. The length of the CDR3 is 16 residues. CDR3 in DNA: TGTGCCAGCGACCGGGACAGGGGGACCAGGAATGAAAAACTGTTTTTT. Protein: CASDRDRGTRNEKLFF.

The chain links TRBV7-7 to TRBJ2-2, with 7 bases that match TRBD1. The V gene end was trimmed by 5 bases and the J gene end by 7 bases; junction bases not matched to a gene: 4. This CDR3 is 13 amino acids long. Germline V gene lookup returns CDR1 SSHAT and CDR2 FNYEAQ (reference sequence). The CDR3 here is CASSPGTDGELFF. The DNA of the CDR3 is TGTGCCAGCAGCCCAGGGACAGACGGGGAGCTGTTTTTT.

This clonotype has at least ten counts. CDR3 protein: CASSPQVAGGLETQYF. Written as DNA, the CDR3 is TGTGCCAGCAGTCCCCAGGTCGCGGGGGGGCTGGAGACCCAGTACTTC. The V and J genes are TRBV6-6 and TRBJ2-5; 9 positions match TRBD2. The CDR3 has 16 amino acids. From germline, CDR1 is MNHNY and CDR2 SVGAGI (reference sequence). Germline trimming cut 5 bases from V and 5 bases from J; bases unmatched to any gene: 12.

On this clonotype: This sequence may be a read error, since a much larger clone differs from it by one base. The chain carries TRBV11-1 and TRBJ2-5; D unresolved. The CDR3 covers 16 residues. Deletions cut 6 bases from V and 1 base from J, with 18 bases between. Germline lookup yields CDR1 SGHAT and CDR2 FQDESV (reference sequence). The CDR3 sequence: CASRPISGPLQETQYF. The CDR3 bases are TGTGCCAGCAGACCAATTTCCGGACCACTCCAAGAGACCCAGTACTTC.

The rearrangement uses TRBV27 and TRBJ2-7, with 8 bases matching TRBD2. The CDR3 runs to 14 residues. Germline loops: CDR1 MNHEY, CDR2 SMNVEV (reference sequence). V lost 5 bases to trimming and J lost 7 bases; unmatched junction nucleotides: 10. The CDR3 region has the DNA TGTGCCAGCAGTGACACTAGCGGTGGGAGAGAGCAGTACTTC. Translation: CASSDTSGGREQYF.

V gene TRBV12-3 or TRBV12-4 combines with J gene TRBJ1-2; D ambiguous. This CDR3 has 11 residues. Between the trimmed V and J ends, which lost 5 bases and 8 bases, there was a span of 9 bases. In DNA, the CDR3 is TGTGCCAGCAGTACAGCGGGGGGCTACACCTTC. It specifies CASSTAGGYTF.

This rearrangement joins TRBV9 to TRBJ1-1, with no clear D. Trimming removed 0 bases from V and 1 base from J, with 10 bases in between. Looked up from germline, CDR1 is SGDLS and CDR2 is YYNGEE. The CDR3 totals 15 residues. DNA for the CDR3: TGTGCCAGCAGCGTAGTTGAAGGGCCGAACACTGAAGCTTTCTTT. Its translation is CASSVVEGPNTEAFF.

This rearrangement joins TRBV7-2 to TRBJ2-7; D may be TRBD1 or TRBD2 (5 bases each). Per the germline V gene, CDR1 is SGHTA and CDR2 is FQGNSA. The CDR3 is made up of 15 amino acids. V was shortened by 1 base and J by 3 bases, with 13 bases between the two germline ends. CDR3 sequence reads: CASSLVAGRLYEQYF. The CDR3 DNA reads as TGTGCCAGCAGCTTAGTGGCAGGGAGACTCTACGAGCAGTACTTC.

This chain connects TRBV27 to TRBJ2-3, with 11 bases fitting TRBD2. Looked up from germline, CDR1 is MNHEY and CDR2 is SMNVEV (reference sequence). After removal of 5 bases from V and 2 bases from J, the junction contained 9 bases not matched to a gene. The CDR3 spans 17 residues. CDR3 loop: CASSTIAGGPVTDTQYF. CDR3 nucleotides: TGTGCCAGCAGTACAATAGCGGGGGGGCCCGTCACAGATACGCAGTATTTT.

This clonotype came up many times. This rearrangement joins TRBV6-1 to TRBJ1-1, with D uncertain. This CDR3 has 16 amino acids. Trimming took off 3 bases at V and 0 bases at J, with 14 bases between the two ends. Germline values: CDR1 MNHNS, CDR2 SASEGT. The CDR3 region is CASSEGGNRMNTEAFF. CDR3 nucleotides: TGTGCCAGCAGTGAGGGAGGAAACCGTATGAACACTGAAGCTTTCTTT.

This sequence joins TRBV2 and TRBJ2-5, with 11 nucleotides matching TRBD2. J was trimmed by 1 base and V by 8 bases; bases with no gene match: 6. This CDR3 contains 15 residues. Germline CDR1 is SNHLY and CDR2 is FYNNEI. The CDR3 DNA reads TGTGCCAGCGGGGGACTAGCGGTACTCCAAGAGACCCAGTACTTC. Protein: CASGGLAVLQETQYF.

The genes are TRBV20-1 and TRBJ2-5; TRBD2 agrees at 9 bases. The V gene's germline CDR1 is DFQATT and CDR2 SNEGSKA (reference sequence). The V gene end was trimmed by 2 bases and the J gene end by 5 bases; junction bases not matched to a gene: 0. The length of the CDR3 is 12 residues. CDR3 nucleotides: TGCAGTGCTAGACTAGCGGGGGAGACCCAGTACTTC. Its protein is CSARLAGETQYF.

The genes are TRBV7-8 and TRBJ1-3, with D unresolved. The CDR3 is 15 residues long. V lost 4 bases and J 4 bases, leaving 14 bases between the germline ends. Germline loops: CDR1 SGHVS, CDR2 FQNEAQ. The CDR3 spells CASSSDGWRGNTIYF. CDR3 in DNA: TGTGCCAGCAGCTCCGACGGATGGCGGGGAAACACCATATATTTT.

Only a few counts were recorded for this clonotype. The V gene is TRBV27, the J gene TRBJ2-3; D is perhaps TRBD1 (6 bases). The germline V gene encodes CDR1 MNHEY and CDR2 SMNVEV (reference sequence). V was cut by 5 bases and J by 2 bases, with 14 bases left in between. The CDR3 is 15 residues long. CDR3 loop: CASSPLQGLTDTQYF. The DNA of the CDR3 is TGTGCCAGCAGTCCCCTCCAGGGGCTCACAGATACGCAGTATTTT.

The chain is built from TRBV7-4 and TRBJ1-4, with D perhaps matching TRBD1 (6 bases). The CDR3 has 19 amino acids. Per the germline V gene, CDR1 is SGHVT and CDR2 is SQSDAQ. V lost 6 bases and J 0 bases, leaving 23 bases between the germline ends. CDR3 in amino acids: CASRPGELRGLATNEKLFF. The CDR3 DNA reads as TGTGCCAGCAGGCCAGGGGAGCTGCGGGGCCTGGCAACTAATGAAAAACTGTTTTTT.

This clonotype was seen repeatedly, ten times or more. The V call is TRBV19, the J call TRBJ1-2; 11 bases map to TRBD1. CDR1 is LNHDA, CDR2 SQIVND, per germline (reference sequence). Trimming at V came to 11 bases and at J to 4 bases, leaving 3 bases not matched to a gene. The CDR3 sequence is 12 residues long. Here the CDR3 reads CAGGTGGYGYTF. Here the CDR3 DNA reads TGTGCCGGAGGGACAGGGGGCTATGGCTACACCTTC.

The chain has TRBV7-8 and TRBJ1-1; perhaps TRBD1 as D (6 bases). The CDR3 covers 16 residues. CDR1 is SGHVS, CDR2 FQNEAQ, per germline. Trimming removed 5 bases from V and 4 bases from J, with 20 bases in between. The CDR3 DNA follows: TGTGCCAGCAGCGCAAAATCAGGGGTCGCGGGCACTGAAGCTTTCTTT. Translated, it gives CASSAKSGVAGTEAFF.